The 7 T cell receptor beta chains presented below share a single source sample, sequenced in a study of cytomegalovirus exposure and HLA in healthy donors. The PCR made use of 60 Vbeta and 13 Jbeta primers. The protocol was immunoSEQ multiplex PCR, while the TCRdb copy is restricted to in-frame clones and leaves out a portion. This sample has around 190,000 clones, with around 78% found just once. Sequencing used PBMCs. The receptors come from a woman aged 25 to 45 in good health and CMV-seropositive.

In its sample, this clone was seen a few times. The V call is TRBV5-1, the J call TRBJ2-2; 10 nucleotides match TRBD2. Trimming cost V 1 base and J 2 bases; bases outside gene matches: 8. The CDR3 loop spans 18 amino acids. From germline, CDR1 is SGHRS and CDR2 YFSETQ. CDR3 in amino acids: CASSLKPGLANNTGELFF. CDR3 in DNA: TGCGCCAGCAGCTTGAAACCGGGACTAGCGAATAACACCGGGGAGCTGTTTTTT.

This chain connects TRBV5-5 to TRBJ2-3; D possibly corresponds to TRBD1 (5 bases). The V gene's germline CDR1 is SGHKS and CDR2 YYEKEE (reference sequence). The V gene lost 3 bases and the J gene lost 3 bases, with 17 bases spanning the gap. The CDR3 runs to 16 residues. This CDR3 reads CASSSLAGPGTDTQYF. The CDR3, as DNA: TGTGCCAGCAGCTCGCTCGCAGGGCCAGGAACAGATACGCAGTATTTT.

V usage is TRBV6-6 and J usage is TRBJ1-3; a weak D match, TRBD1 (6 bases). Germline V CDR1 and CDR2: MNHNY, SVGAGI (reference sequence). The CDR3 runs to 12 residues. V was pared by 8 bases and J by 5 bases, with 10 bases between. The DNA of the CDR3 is TGTGCCAGCTGGACAGAGCGAAACACCATATATTTT. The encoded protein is CASWTERNTIYF.

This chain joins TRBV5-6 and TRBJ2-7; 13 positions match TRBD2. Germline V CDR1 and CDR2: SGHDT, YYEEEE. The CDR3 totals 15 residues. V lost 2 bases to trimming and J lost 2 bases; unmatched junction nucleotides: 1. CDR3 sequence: CASSLTSGGAYEQYF. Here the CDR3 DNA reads TGTGCCAGCAGCTTAACTAGCGGGGGGGCCTACGAGCAGTACTTC. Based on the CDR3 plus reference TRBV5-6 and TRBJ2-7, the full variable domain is DAGVTQSPTHLIKTRGQQVTLRCSPKSGHDTVSWYQQALGQGPQFIFQYYEEEERQRGNFPDRFSGHQFPNYSSELNVNALLLGDSALYLCASSLTSGGAYEQYFGPGTRLTVT.

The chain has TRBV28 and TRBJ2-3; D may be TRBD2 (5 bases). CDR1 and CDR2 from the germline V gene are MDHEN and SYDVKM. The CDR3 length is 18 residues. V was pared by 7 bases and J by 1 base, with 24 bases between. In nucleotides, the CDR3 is TGTGCCAGCACCCCCGCAGGAGACTATCACGTTCGCACAGATACGCAGTATTTT. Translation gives CASTPAGDYHVRTDTQYF. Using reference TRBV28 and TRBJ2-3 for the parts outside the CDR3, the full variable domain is DVKVTQSSRYLVKRTGEKVFLECVQDMDHENMFWYRQDPGLGLRLIYFSYDVKMKEKGDIPEGYSVSREKKERFSLILESASTNQTSMYLCASTPAGDYHVRTDTQYFGPGTRLTVL.

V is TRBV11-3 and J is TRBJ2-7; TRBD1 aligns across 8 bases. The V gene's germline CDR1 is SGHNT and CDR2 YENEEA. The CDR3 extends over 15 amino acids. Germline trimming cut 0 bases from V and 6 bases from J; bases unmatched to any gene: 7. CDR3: CASSLDGQGGGEQYF. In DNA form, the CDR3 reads TGTGCCAGCAGCTTAGACGGACAGGGCGGAGGCGAGCAGTACTTC. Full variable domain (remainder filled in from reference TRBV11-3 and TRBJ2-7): EAGVVQSPRYKIIEKKQPVAFWCNPISGHNTLYWYLQNLGQGPELLIRYENEEAVDDSQLPKDRFSAERLKGVDSTLKIQPAELGDSAVYLCASSLDGQGGGEQYFGPGTRLTVT.

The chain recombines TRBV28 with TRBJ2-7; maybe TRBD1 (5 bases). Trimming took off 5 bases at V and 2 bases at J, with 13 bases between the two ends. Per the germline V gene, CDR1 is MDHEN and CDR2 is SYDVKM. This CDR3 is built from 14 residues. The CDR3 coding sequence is TGTGCCAGCAGTCAGCAAGGGGATACCTACGAGCAGTACTTC. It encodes CASSQQGDTYEQYF.